This T cell receptor beta chain was sequenced in a study of T cells after yellow fever vaccination. TCR cDNA, made by 5'RACE template switching, carried an added universal primer site and UMIs. MiXCR was run by TCRdb on the 5' RACE reads, yielding one entry per CDR3 protein. The table has 450,000 to 550,000 distinct CDR3 sequences, 15% to 20% seen once. V was pared by 6 bases and J by 6 bases, with 11 bases between. The CDR3 has 13 residues. CDR1 is MNHNS and CDR2 is SASEGT in the germline V gene. With respect to this clonotype: The antigen remains unidentified.

Study results and caveats: Sorted repertoires could include abundant contaminating clonotypes from bulk cells.

This material consisted of PBMCs, taken 15 days after the yellow fever booster vaccination. The TCR sequence derives from a man aged 25-45 years who received the YFV17D yellow fever vaccine. The V and J genes are TRBV6-1 and TRBJ2-2; no definite D call. CDR3: CASSANKAGELFF. CDR3 bases: TGTGCCAGCAGCGCAAATAAGGCCGGGGAGCTGTTTTTT.